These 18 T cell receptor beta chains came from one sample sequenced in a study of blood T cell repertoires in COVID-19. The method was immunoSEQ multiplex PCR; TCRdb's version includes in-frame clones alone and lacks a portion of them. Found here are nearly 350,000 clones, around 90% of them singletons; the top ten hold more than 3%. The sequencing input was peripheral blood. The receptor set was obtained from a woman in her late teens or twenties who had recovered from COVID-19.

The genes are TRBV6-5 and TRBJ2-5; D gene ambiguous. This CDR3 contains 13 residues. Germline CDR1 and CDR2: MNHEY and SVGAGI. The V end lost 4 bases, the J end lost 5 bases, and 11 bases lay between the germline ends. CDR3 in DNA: TGTGCCAGCAGTTTACGCGCCTGGGAGACCCAGTACTTC. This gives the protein CASSLRAWETQYF.

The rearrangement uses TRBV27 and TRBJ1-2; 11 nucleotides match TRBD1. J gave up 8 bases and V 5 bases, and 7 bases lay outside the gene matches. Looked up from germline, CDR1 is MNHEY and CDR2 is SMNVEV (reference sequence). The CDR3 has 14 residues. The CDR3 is CASSQRDRGEGYTF. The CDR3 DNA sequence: TGTGCCAGCAGTCAGAGGGACAGGGGGGAAGGCTACACCTTC.

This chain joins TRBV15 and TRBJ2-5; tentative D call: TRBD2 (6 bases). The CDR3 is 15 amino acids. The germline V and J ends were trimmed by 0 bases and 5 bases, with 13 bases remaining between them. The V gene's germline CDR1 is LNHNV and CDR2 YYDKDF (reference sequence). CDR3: CATSRDLGGRETQYF. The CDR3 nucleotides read TGTGCCACCAGCAGAGATCTGGGGGGACGGGAGACCCAGTACTTC.

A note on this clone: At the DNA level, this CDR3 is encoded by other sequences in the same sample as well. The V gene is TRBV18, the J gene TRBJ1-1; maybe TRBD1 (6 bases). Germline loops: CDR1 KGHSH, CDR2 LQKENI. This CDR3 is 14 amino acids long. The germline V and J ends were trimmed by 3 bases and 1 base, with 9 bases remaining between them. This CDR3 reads CASSPQGGNTEAFF. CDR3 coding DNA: TGTGCCAGCTCACCCCAAGGGGGGAACACTGAAGCTTTCTTT.

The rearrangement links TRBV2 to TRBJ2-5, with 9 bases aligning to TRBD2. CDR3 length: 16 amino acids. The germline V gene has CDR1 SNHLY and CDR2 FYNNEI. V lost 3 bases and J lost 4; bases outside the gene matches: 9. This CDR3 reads CASSDPGGRALETQYF. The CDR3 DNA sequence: TGTGCCAGCAGTGATCCAGGCGGGAGGGCCCTAGAGACCCAGTACTTC.

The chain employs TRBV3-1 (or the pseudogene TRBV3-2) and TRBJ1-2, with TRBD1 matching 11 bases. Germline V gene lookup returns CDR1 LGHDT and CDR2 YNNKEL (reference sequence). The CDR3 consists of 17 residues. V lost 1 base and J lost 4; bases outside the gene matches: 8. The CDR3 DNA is TGTGCCAGCAGCCAAGTCGGACAGGGGGCGCTAGGCTATGGCTACACCTTC. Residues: CASSQVGQGALGYGYTF.

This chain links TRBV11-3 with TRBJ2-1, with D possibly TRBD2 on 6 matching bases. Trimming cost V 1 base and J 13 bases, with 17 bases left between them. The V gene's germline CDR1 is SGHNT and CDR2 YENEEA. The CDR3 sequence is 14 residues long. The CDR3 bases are TGTGCCAGCAGCTTAGCGGGAGCCGGTCACCGACAGTTCTTC. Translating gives CASSLAGAGHRQFF.

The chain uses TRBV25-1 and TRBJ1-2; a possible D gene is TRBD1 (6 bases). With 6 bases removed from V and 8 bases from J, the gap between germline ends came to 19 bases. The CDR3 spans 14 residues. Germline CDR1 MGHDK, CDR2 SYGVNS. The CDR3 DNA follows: TGTGCCAGCAGGAACAGGGAAGGGGTTGGCGGCTACACCTTC. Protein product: CASRNREGVGGYTF.

The CDR3 here is CASSTRTGVGEKLFF. The DNA for the CDR3 is TGTGCCAGCAGTACCAGGACAGGGGTGGGTGAAAAACTGTTTTTT. The chain combines TRBV6-5 with TRBJ1-4, with 9 bases lining up with TRBD1. CDR1 and CDR2 (germline): MNHEY, SVGAGI. The CDR3 length is 15 residues. The J segment lost 7 bases and the V segment lost 5 bases, leaving 8 bases of the junction unmatched.

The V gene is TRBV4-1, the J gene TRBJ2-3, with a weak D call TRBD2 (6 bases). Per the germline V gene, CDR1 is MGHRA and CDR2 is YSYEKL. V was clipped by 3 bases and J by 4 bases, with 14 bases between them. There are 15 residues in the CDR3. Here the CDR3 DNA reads TGCGCCAGCAGCCACGGGAGTATTAATGCAGATACGCAGTATTTT. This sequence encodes CASSHGSINADTQYF.

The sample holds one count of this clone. The CDR3 loop reads CASSQRLAGGPLGRGETQYF. The CDR3 DNA reads TGCGCCAGCAGCCAAAGACTAGCGGGAGGGCCCTTGGGGCGTGGGGAGACCCAGTACTTC. The V and J genes are TRBV4-3 and TRBJ2-5; 14 bases map to TRBD2. CDR3 length: 20 amino acids. The J segment lost 5 bases and the V segment lost 2 bases, leaving 16 bases of the junction unmatched. The germline CDR1 and CDR2 sequences are LGHNA and YSLEER.

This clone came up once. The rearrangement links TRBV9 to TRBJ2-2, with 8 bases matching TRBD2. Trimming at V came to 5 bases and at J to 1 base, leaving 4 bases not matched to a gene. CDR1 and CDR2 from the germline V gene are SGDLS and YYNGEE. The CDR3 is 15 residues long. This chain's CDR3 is CASRGSGRNTGELFF. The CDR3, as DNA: TGTGCCAGCAGGGGCAGCGGGAGGAACACCGGGGAGCTGTTTTTT. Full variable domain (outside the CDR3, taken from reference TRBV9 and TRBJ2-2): DSGVTQTPKHLITATGQRVTLRCSPRSGDLSVYWYQQSLDQGLQFLIQYYNGEERAKGNILERFSAQQFPDLHSELNLSSLELGDSALYFCASRGSGRNTGELFFGEGSRLTVL.

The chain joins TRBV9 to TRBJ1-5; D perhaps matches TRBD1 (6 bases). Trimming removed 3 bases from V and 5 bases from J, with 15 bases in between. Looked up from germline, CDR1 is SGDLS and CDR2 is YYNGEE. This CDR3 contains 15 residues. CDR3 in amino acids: CASSAGHGEHQPQHF. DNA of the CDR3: TGTGCCAGCAGCGCGGGACATGGAGAACATCAGCCCCAGCATTTT.

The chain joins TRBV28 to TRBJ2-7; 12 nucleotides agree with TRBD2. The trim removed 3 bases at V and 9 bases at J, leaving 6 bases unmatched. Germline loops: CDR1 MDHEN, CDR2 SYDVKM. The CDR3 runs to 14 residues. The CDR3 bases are TGTGCCAGCAGTTTGGCTAGCGGGAGGGCCGTGCAGTACGTC. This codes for CASSLASGRAVQYV.

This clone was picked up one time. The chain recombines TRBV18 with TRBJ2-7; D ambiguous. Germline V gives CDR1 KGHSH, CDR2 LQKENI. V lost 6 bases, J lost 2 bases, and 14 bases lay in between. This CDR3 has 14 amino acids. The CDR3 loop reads CASSPQVRTYEQYV. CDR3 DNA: TGTGCCAGCTCCCCTCAAGTGCGCACCTACGAGCAGTACGTC.

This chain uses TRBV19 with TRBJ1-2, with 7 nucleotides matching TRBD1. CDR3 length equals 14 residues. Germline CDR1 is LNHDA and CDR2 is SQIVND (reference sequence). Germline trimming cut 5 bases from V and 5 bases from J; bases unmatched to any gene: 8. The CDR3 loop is CASSPGTGEYGYTF. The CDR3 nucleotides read TGTGCCAGTAGTCCCGGTACAGGGGAGTATGGCTACACCTTC.

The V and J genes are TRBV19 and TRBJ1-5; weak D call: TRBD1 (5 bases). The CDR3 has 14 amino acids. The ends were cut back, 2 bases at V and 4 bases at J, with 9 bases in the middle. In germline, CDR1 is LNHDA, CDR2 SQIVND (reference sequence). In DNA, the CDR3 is TGTGCCAGTAGTATATCCGGGGGAAATCAGCCCCAGCATTTT. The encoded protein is CASSISGGNQPQHF.

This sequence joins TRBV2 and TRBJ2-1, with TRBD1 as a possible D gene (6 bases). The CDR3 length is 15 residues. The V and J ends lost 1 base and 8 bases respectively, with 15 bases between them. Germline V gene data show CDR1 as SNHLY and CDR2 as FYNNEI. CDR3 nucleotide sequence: TGTGCCAGCAGTGAAGTTCAACAGGGTGGCGATGAGCAGTTCTTC. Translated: CASSEVQQGGDEQFF.